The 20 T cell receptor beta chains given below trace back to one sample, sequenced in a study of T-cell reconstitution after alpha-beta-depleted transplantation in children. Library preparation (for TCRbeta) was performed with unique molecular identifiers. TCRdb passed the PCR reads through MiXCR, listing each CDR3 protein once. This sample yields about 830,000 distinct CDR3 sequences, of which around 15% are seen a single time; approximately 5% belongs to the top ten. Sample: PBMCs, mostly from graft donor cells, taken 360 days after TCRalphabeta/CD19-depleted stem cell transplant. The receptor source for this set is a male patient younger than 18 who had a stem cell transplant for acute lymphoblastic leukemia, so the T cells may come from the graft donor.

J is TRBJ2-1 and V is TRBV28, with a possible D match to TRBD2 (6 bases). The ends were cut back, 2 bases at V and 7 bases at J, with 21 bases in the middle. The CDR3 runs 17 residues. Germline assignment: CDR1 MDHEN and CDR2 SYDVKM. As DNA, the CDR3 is TGTGCCAGCAGTTTAATTTGGGTATTAGCGGCTAAAAATGAGCAGTTCTTC. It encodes CASSLIWVLAAKNEQFF.

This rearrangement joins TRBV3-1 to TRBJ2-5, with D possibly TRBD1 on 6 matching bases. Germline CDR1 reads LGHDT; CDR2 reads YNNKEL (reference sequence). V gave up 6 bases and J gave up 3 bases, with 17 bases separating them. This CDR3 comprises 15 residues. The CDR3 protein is CASSPSGALKETQYF. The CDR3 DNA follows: TGTGCCAGCAGTCCTTCAGGGGCGCTTAAAGAGACCCAGTACTTC.

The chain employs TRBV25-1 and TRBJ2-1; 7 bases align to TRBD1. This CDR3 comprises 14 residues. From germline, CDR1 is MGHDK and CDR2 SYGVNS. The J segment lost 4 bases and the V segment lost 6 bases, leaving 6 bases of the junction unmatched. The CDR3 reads CASSETGWYNEQFF. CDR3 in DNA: TGTGCCAGCAGCGAGACAGGGTGGTACAATGAGCAGTTCTTC. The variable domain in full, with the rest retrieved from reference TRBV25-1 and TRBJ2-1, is EADIYQTPRYLVIGTGKKITLECSQTMGHDKMYWYQQDPGMELHLIHYSYGVNSTEKGDLSSESTVSRIRTEHFPLTLESARPSHTSQYLCASSETGWYNEQFFGPGTRLTVL.

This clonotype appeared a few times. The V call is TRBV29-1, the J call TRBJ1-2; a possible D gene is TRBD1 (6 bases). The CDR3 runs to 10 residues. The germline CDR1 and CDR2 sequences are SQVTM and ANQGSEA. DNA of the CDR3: TGCAGTGCGGACAGTCATGGCTACACCTTC. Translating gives CSADSHGYTF.

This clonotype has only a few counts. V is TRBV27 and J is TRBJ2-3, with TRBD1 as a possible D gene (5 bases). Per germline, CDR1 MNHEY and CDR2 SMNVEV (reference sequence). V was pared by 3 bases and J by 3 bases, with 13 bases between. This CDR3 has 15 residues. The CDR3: CASSFYFQGTDTQYF. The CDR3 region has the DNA TGTGCCAGCAGTTTCTACTTTCAGGGAACAGATACGCAGTATTTT.

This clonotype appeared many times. CDR3 sequence (DNA): TGTGCCAGCAGCCTGAGCGTGAGGGCAGATACGCAGTATTTT. Amino acid sequence: CASSLSVRADTQYF. This chain uses TRBV7-7 with TRBJ2-3, with a tentative D call TRBD2 (5 bases). The CDR3 has 14 residues. CDR1 SSHAT and CDR2 FNYEAQ come from the germline V gene (reference sequence). Trimming left V 5 bases short and J 4 bases short, with 13 bases between.

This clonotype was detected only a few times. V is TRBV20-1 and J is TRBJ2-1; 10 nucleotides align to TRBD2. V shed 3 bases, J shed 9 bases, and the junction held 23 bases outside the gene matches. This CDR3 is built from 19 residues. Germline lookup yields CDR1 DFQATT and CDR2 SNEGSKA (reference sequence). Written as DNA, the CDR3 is TGCAGTGCTAGGGTTAGGGGCGTTAGAGCTAGCGGGAGATATCGTGAGCAGTTCTTC. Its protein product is CSARVRGVRASGRYREQFF.

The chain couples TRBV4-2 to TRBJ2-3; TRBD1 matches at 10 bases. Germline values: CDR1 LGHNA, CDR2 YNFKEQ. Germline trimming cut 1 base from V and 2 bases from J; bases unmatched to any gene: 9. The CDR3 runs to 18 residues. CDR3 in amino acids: CASSQVLDRGRDTDTQYF. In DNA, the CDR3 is TGTGCCAGCAGCCAAGTCTTAGACAGGGGGCGGGACACAGATACGCAGTATTTT.

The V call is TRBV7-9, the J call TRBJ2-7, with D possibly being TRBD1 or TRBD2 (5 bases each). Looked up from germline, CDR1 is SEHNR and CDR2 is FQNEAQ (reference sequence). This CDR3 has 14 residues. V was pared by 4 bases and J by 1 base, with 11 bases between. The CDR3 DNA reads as TGTGCCAGCAGCTGGGGACCGCAGTCCTACGAGCAGTACTTC. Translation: CASSWGPQSYEQYF.

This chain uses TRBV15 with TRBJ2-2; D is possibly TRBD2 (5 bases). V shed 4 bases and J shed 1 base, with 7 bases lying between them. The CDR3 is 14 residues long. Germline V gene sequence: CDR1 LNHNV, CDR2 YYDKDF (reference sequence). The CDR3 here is CATSIGMNTGELFF. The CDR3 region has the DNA TGTGCCACCAGCATCGGGATGAACACCGGGGAGCTGTTTTTT.

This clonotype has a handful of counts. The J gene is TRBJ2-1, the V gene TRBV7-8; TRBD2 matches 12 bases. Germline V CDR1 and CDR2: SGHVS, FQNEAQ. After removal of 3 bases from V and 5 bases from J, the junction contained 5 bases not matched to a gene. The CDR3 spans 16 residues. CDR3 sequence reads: CASSFPLAGGNNEQFF. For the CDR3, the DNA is TGTGCCAGCAGCTTTCCGCTAGCGGGAGGGAACAATGAGCAGTTCTTC.

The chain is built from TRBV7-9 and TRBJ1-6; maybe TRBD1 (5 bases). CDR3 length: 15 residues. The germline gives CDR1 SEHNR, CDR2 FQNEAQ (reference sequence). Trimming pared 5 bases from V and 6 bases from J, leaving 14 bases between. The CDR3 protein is CASSVILGGNSPLHF. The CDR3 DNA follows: TGTGCCAGCAGCGTAATACTTGGGGGTAATTCACCCCTCCACTTT.

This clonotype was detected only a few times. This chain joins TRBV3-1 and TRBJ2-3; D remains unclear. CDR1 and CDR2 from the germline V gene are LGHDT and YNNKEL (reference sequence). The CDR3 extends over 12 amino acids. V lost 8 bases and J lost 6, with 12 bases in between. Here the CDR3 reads CASHGASDTQYF. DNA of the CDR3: TGTGCCAGCCATGGCGCGAGTGATACGCAGTATTTT.

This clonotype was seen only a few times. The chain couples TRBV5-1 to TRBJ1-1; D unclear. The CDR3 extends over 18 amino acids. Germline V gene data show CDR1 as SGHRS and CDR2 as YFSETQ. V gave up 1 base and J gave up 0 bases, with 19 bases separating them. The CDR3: CASSLNTLTFYMNTEAFF. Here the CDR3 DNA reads TGCGCCAGCAGCTTGAACACCCTGACCTTCTACATGAACACTGAAGCTTTCTTT. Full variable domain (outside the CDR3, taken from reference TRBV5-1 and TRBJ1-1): KAGVTQTPRYLIKTRGQQVTLSCSPISGHRSVSWYQQTPGQGLQFLFEYFSETQRNKGNFPGRFSGRQFSNSRSEMNVSTLELGDSALYLCASSLNTLTFYMNTEAFFGQGTRLTVV.

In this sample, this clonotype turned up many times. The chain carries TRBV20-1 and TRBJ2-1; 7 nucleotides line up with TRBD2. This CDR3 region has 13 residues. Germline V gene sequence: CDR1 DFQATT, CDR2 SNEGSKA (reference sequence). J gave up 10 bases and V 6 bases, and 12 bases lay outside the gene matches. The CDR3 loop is CSAPRVWEGEQFF. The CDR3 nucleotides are TGCAGTGCCCCCCGGGTATGGGAGGGCGAGCAGTTCTTC.

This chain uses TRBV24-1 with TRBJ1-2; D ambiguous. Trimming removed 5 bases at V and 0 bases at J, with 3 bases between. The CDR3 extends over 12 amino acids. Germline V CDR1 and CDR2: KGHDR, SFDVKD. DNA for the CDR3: TGTGCCACCAGTGCTGCTAACTATGGCTACACCTTC. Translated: CATSAANYGYTF.

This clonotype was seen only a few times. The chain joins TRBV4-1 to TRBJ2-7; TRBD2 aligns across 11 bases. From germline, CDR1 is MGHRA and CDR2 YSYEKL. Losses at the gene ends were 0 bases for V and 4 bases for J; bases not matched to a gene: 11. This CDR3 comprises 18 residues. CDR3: CASSQESQLAGALYEQYF. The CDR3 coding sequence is TGCGCCAGCAGCCAAGAATCCCAACTAGCGGGAGCCCTATACGAGCAGTACTTC.

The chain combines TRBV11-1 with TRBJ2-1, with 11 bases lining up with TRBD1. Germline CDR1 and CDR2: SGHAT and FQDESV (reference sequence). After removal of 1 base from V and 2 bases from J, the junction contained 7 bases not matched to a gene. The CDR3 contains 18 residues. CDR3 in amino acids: CASSLGALGQGAYNEQFF. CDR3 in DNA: TGTGCCAGCAGCTTAGGAGCTCTGGGACAGGGGGCCTACAATGAGCAGTTCTTC.

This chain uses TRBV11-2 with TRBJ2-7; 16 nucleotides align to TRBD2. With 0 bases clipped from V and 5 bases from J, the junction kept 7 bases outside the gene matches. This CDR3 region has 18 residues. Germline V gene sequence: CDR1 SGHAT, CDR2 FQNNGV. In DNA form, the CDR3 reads TGTGCCAGCAGCTTAGATGGGGGACTAGCGGGAGGGCTGGACGAGCAGTACTTC. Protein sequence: CASSLDGGLAGGLDEQYF.

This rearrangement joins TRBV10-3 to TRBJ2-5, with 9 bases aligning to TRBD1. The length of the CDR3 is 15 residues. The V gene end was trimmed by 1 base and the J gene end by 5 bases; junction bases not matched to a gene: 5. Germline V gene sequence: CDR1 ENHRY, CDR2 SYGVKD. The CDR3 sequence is CAISEWTGEGETQYF. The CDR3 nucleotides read TGTGCCATCAGTGAGTGGACAGGGGAAGGGGAGACCCAGTACTTC.